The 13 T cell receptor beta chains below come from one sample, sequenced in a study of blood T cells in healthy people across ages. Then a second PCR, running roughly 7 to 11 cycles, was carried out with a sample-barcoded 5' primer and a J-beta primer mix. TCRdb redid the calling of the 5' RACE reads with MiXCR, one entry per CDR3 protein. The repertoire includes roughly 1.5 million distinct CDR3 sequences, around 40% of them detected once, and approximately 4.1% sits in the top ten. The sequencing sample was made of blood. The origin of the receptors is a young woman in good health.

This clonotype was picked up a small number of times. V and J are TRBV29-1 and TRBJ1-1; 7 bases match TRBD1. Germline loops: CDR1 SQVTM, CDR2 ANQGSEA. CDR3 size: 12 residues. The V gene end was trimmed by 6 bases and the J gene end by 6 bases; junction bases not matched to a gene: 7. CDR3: CSVLDRVPEAFF. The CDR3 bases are TGCAGCGTGCTCGACAGGGTGCCTGAAGCTTTCTTT.

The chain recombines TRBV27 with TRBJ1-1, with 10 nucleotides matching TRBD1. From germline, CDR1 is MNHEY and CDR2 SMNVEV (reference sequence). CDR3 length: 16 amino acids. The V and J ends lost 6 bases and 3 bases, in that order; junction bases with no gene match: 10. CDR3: CASSTGTGDGYTEAFF. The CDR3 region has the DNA TGTGCCAGCAGCACCGGGACAGGGGACGGTTACACTGAAGCTTTCTTT.

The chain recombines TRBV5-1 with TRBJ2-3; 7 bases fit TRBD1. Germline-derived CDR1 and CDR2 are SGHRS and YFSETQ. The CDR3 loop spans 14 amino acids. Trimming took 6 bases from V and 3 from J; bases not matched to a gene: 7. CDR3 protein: CASNKGQETDTQYF. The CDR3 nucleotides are TGCGCCAGCAACAAAGGACAGGAGACAGATACGCAGTATTTT.

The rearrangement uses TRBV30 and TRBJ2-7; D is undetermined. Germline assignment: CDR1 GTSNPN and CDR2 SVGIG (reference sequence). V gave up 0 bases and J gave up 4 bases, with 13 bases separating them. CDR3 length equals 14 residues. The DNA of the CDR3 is TGTGCCTGGAGTGTACGATGGAAGGAATACGAGCAGTACTTC. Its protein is CAWSVRWKEYEQYF. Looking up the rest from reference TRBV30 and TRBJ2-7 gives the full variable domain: SQTIHQWPATLVQPVGSPLSLECTVEGTSNPNLYWYRQAAGRGLQLLFYSVGIGQISSEVPQNLSASRPQDRQFILSSKKLLLSDSGFYLCAWSVRWKEYEQYFGPGTRLTVT.

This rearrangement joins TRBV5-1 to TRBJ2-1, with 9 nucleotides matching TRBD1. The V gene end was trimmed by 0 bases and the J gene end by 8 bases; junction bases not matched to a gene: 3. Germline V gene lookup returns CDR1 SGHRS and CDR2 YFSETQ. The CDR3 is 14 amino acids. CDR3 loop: CASSLVGQGYEQFF. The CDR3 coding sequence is TGCGCCAGCAGCTTGGTTGGACAGGGGTATGAGCAGTTCTTC.

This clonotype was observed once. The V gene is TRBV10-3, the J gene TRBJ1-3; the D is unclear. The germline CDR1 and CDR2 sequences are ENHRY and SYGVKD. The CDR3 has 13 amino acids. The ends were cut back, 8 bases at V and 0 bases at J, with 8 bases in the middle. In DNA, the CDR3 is TGTGCCATCCAACAAGGCTCTGGAAACACCATATATTTT. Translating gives CAIQQGSGNTIYF.

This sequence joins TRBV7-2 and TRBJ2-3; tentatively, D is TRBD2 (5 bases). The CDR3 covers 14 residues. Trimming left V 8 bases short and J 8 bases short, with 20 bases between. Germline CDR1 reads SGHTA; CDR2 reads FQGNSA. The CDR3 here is CASSRTSDMGTQYF. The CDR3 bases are TGTGCCAGCTCTAGGACTTCCGATATGGGTACGCAGTATTTT. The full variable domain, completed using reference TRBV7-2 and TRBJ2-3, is GAGVSQSPSNKVTEKGKDVELRCDPISGHTALYWYRQSLGQGLEFLIYFQGNSAPDKSGLPSDRFSAERTGGSVSTLTIQRTQQEDSAVYLCASSRTSDMGTQYFGPGTRLTVL.

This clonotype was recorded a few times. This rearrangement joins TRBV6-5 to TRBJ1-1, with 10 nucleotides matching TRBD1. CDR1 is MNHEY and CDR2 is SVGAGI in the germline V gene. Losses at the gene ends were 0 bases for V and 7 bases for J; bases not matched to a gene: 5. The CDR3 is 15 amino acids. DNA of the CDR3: TGTGCCAGCAGTTACTCAGACAGGGGGCAGGGTGAAGCTTTCTTT. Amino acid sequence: CASSYSDRGQGEAFF.

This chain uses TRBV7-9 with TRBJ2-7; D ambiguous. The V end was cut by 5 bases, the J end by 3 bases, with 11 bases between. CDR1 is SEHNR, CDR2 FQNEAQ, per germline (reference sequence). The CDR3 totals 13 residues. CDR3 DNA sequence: TGTGCCAGCAGCCCCCATGGCAGCTACGAGCAGTACTTC. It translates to CASSPHGSYEQYF.

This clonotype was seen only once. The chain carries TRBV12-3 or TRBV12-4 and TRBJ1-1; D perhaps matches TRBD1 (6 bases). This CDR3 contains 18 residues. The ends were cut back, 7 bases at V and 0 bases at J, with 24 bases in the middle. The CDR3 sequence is CASKRAIRGLLMNTEAFF. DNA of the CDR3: TGTGCCAGCAAGAGGGCGATAAGGGGGTTACTGATGAACACTGAAGCTTTCTTT.

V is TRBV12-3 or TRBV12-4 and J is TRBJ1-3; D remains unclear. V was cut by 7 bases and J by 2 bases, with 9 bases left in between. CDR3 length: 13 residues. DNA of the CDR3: TGTGCCAGCACGTCACGGGCTGGAAACACCATATATTTT. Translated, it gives CASTSRAGNTIYF.

The DNA for the CDR3 is TGTGCCACCAGTGACCACAGGGGAGGTACCGGGGAGCTGTTTTTT. Its translation is CATSDHRGGTGELFF. The rearrangement uses TRBV24-1 and TRBJ2-2, with D maybe TRBD1 (7 bases). The CDR3 covers 15 residues. From germline, CDR1 is KGHDR and CDR2 SFDVKD. V gave up 4 bases and J gave up 5 bases, with 13 bases separating them.

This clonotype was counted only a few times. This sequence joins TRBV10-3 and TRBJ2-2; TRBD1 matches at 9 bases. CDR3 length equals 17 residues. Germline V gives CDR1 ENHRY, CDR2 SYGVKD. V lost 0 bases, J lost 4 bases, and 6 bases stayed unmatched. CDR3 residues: CAISESTGTGITGELFF. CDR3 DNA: TGTGCCATCAGTGAGTCAACCGGGACAGGGATCACCGGGGAGCTGTTTTTT.